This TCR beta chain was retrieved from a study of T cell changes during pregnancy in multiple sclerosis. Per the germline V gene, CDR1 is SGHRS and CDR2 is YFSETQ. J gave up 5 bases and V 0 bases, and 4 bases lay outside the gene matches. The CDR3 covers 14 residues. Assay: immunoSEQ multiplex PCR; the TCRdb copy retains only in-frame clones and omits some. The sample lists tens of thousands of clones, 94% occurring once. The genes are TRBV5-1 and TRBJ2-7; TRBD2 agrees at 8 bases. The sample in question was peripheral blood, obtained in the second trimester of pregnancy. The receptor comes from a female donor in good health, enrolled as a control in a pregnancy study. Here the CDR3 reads CASSLDKRENEQYF. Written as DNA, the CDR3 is TGCGCCAGCAGCTTGGATAAGCGGGAGAACGAGCAGTACTTC.